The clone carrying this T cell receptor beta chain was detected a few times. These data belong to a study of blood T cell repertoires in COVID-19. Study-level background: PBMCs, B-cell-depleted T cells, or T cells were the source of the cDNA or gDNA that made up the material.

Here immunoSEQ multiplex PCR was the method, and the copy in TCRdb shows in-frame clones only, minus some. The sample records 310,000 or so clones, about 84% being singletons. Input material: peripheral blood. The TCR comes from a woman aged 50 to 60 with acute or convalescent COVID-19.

CDR3 DNA sequence: TGCGCCAGCAGCTTGTCCTACCGACGGGTCGCGGACACCATATATTTT. It codes for CASSLSYRRVADTIYF. V gene TRBV5-1 combines with J gene TRBJ1-3; no reliable D call. The germline V and J ends were trimmed by 1 base and 8 bases, with 19 bases remaining between them. Germline CDR1 and CDR2: SGHRS and YFSETQ. There are 16 residues in the CDR3.